This TCR beta chain came from a study of cytomegalovirus exposure and HLA in healthy donors. Study observations and caveats: TCR beta V- and J-gene trimming, according to a later analysis, was linked to a missense DCLRE1C variant. CMV antigen specificity was confirmed in vitro for a few CMV-associated chains.

For this clone: Its antigen is currently unknown. One end of the junction does not line up with germline, which may come from a read error.

PCR involved 60 Vbeta and 13 Jbeta primers. Sequenced by immunoSEQ multiplex PCR; TCRdb stores in-frame clones only, minus some. The profile covers 150,000 to 200,000 clones, with roughly four fifths appearing a single time and under 7.5% taken by the ten largest. Germline CDR1 reads SGHNT; CDR2 reads YYREEE (reference sequence). The CDR3 is 19 amino acids. This TCR was recovered from a woman aged 45 to 65 in good health and CMV-seropositive. The chain recombines TRBV5-4 with TRBJ2-6; 10 nucleotides line up with TRBD1. The specimen was PBMCs. The CDR3 DNA reads as TGTGCCAGCAGCTTCCCGTTGGGACAGGGGCCCTCTGGGGCCAACGGCCTGACTTTC. It encodes CASSFPLGQGPSGANGLTF.